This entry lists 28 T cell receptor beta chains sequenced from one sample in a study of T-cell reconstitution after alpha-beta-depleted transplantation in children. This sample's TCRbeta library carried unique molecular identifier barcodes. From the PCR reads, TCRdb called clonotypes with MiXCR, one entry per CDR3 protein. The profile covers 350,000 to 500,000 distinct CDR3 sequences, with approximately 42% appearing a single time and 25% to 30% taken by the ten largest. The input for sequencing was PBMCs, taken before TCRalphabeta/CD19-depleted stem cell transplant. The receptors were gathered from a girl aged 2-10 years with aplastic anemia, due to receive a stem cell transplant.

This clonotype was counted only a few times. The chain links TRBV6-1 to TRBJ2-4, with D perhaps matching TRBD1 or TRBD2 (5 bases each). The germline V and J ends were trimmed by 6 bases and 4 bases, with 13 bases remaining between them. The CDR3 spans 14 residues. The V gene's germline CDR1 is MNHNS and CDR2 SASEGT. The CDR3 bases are TGTGCCAGCAGCTCGGGACGGATGAAAAACATTCAGTACTTC. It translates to CASSSGRMKNIQYF.

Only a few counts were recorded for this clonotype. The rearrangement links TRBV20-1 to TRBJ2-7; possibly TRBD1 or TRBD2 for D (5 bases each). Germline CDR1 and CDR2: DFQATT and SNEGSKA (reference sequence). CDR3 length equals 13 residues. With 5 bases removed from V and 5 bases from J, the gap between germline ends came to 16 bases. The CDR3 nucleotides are TGCAGTGCTCCGGGTGGGGGAGTGAACGAGCAGTACTTC. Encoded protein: CSAPGGGVNEQYF.

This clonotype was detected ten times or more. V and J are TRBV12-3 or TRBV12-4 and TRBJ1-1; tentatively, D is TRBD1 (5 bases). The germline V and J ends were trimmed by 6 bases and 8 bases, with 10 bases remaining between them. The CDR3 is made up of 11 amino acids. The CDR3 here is CASSPGGEAFF. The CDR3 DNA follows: TGTGCCAGCAGCCCGGGGGGAGAAGCTTTCTTT.

The CDR3 loop reads CAIKLDRHYEQYF. CDR3 DNA sequence: TGTGCCATCAAACTGGACCGCCACTACGAGCAGTACTTC. The chain recombines TRBV7-8 with TRBJ2-7; D is ambiguous. V lost 10 bases and J lost 3, with 16 bases in between. Germline V gene sequence: CDR1 SGHVS, CDR2 FQNEAQ. The CDR3 contains 13 residues.

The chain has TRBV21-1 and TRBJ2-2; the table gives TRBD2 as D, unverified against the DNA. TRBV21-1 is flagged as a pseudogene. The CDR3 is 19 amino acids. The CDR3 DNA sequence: TGTGCCAGCAGCAAAGCCGGGACTAGCTGCAACTTGAACACCGGGGAGCTGTTTTTT. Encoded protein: CASSKAGTSCNLNTGELFF.

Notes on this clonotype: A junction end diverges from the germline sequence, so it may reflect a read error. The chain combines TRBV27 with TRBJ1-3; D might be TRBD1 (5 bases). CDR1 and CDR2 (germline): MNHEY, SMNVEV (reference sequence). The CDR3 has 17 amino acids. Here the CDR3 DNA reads TGTGCCAGCAGTTTACCGGGACTAATAAGGTCTGGAAACACCATTTATTTT. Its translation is CASSLPGLIRSGNTIYF.

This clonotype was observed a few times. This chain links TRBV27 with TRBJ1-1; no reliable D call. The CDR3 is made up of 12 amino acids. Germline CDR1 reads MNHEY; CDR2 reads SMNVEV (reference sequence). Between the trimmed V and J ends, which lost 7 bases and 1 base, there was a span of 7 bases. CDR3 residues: CASISGNTEAFF. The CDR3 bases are TGTGCCAGCATATCAGGGAACACTGAAGCTTTCTTT.

CDR3 protein: CASRNPPETQYF. The CDR3 DNA reads as TGTGCCAGCAGGAACCCGCCAGAGACCCAGTACTTC. The V call is TRBV12-3 or TRBV12-4, the J call TRBJ2-5; no firm D call. The CDR3 extends over 12 amino acids. V was trimmed by 6 bases and J by 4 bases, leaving 9 bases between them.

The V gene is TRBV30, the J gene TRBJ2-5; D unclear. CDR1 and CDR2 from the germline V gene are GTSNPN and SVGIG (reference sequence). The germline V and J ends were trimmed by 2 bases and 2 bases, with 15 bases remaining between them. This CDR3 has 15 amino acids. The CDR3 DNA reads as TGTGCCTGGAGTTTCAACCGGAACCCTCAAGAGACCCAGTACTTC. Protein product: CAWSFNRNPQETQYF.

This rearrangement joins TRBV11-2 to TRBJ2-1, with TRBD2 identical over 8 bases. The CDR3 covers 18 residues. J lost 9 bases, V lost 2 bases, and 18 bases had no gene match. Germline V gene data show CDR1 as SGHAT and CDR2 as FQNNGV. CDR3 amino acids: CASSLLMDSGRPGGEQFF. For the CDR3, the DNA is TGTGCCAGCAGCTTATTGATGGACAGCGGGAGACCGGGTGGTGAGCAGTTCTTC.

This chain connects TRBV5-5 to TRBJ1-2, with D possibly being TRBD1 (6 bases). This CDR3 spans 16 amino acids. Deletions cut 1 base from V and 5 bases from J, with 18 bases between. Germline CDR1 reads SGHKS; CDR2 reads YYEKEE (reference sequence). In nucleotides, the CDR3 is TGTGCCAGCAGCTTGAAGAGCGCCAGGGGAAATTATGGCTACACCTTC. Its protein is CASSLKSARGNYGYTF. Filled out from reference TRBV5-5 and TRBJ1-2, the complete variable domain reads DAGVTQSPTHLIKTRGQQVTLRCSPISGHKSVSWYQQVLGQGPQFIFQYYEKEERGRGNFPDRFSARQFPNYSSELNVNALLLGDSALYLCASSLKSARGNYGYTFGSGTRLTVV.

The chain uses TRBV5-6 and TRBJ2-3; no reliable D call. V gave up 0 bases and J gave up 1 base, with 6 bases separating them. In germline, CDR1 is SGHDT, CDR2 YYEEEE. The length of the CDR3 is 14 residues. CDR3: CASSLAYCTDTQYF. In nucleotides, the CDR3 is TGTGCCAGCAGCTTGGCCTATTGCACAGATACGCAGTATTTT.

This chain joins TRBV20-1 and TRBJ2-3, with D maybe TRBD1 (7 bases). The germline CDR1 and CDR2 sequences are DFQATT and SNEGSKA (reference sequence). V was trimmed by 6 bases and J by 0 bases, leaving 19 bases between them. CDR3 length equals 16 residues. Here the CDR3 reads CSARPQGDSSTDTQYF. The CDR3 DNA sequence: TGCAGTGCCCGGCCCCAGGGGGACTCTAGCACAGATACGCAGTATTTT.

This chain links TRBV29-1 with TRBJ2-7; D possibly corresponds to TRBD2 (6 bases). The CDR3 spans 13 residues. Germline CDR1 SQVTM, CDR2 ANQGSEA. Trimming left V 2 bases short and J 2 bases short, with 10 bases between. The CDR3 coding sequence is TGCAGCGTTGAAAAGGGAGGTACCTACGAGCAGTACTTC. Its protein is CSVEKGGTYEQYF.

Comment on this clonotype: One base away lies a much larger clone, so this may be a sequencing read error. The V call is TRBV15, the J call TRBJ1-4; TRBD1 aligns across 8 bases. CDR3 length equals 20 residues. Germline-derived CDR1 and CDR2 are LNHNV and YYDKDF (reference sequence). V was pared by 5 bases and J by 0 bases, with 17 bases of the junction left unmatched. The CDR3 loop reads CATSGKDRAFTSPTNEKLFF. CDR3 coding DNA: TGTGCCACCAGCGGGAAGGACAGGGCATTCACTTCCCCAACTAATGAAAAACTGTTTTTT.

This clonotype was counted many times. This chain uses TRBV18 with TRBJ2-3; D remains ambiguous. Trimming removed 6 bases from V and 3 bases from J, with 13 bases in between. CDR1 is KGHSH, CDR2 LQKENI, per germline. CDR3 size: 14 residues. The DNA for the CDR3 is TGTGCCAGCTCTTGGGCCCCTGGAACAGATACGCAGTATTTT. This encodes CASSWAPGTDTQYF.

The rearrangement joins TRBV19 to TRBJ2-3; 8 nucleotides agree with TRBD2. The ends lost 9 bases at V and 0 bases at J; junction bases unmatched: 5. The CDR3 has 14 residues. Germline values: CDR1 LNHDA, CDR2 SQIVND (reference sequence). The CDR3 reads CARWTSPSTDTQYF. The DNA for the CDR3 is TGTGCCAGATGGACTAGCCCAAGCACAGATACGCAGTATTTT.

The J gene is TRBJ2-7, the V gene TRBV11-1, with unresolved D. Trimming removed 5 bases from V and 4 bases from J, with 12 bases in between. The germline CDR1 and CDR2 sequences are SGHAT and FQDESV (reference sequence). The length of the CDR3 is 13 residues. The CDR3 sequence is CASSKDGSYEQYF. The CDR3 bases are TGTGCCAGCAGCAAGGACGGCAGTTACGAGCAGTACTTC.

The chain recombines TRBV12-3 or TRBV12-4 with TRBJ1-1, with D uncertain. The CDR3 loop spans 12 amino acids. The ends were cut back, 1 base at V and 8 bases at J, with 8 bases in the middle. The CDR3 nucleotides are TGTGCCAGCAGTTTAGGGAGCAACGAAGCTTTCTTT. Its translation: CASSLGSNEAFF.

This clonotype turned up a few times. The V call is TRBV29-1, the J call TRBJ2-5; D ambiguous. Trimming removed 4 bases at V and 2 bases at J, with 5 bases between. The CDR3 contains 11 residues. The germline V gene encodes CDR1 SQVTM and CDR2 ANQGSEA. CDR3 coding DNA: TGCAGCGTTGGCGAGCAAGAGACCCAGTACTTC. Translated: CSVGEQETQYF. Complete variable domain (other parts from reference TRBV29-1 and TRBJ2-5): SAVISQKPSRDICQRGTSLTIQCQVDSQVTMMFWYRQQPGQSLTLIATANQGSEATYESGFVIDKFPISRPNLTFSTLTVSNMSPEDSSIYLCSVGEQETQYFGPGTRLLVL.

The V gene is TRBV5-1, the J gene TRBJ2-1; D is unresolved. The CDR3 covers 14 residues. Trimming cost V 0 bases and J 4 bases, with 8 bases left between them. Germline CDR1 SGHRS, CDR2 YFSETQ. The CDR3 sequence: CASSLETYYNEQFF. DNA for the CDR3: TGCGCCAGCAGCTTGGAAACCTATTACAATGAGCAGTTCTTC.

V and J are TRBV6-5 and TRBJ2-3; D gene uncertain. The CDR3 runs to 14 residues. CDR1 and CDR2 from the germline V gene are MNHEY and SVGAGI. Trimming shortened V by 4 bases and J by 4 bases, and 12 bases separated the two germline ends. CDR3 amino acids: CASSSQVGSDTQYF. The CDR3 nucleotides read TGTGCCAGCAGTTCACAAGTTGGGTCAGATACGCAGTATTTT.

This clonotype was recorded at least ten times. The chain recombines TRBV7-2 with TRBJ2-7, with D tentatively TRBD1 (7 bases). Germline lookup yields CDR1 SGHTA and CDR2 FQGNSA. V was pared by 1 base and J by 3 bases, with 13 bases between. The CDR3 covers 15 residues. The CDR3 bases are TGTGCCAGCAGCTTAGATGCAGGGGGACTCTACGAGCAGTACTTC. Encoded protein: CASSLDAGGLYEQYF.

CDR3 bases: TGCGCCAGCAGCCCCCGAGCCCTAGCGGGGGGGCCTATCGCCCAGTACTTC. Translated, it gives CASSPRALAGGPIAQYF. V usage is TRBV5-1 and J usage is TRBJ2-5; 12 positions match TRBD2. Germline CDR1 is SGHRS and CDR2 is YFSETQ. J was trimmed by 9 bases and V by 4 bases; bases with no gene match: 16. The length of the CDR3 is 17 residues. The variable domain in full, with the rest retrieved from reference TRBV5-1 and TRBJ2-5, is KAGVTQTPRYLIKTRGQQVTLSCSPISGHRSVSWYQQTPGQGLQFLFEYFSETQRNKGNFPGRFSGRQFSNSRSEMNVSTLELGDSALYLCASSPRALAGGPIAQYFGPGTRLLVL.

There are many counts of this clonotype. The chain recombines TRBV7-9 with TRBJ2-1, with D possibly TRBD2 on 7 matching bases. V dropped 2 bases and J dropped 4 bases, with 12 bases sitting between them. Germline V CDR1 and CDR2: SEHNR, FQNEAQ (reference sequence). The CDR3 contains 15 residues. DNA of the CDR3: TGTGCCAGCAGCTTATTACAGGGAGGGTACAATGAGCAGTTCTTC. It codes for CASSLLQGGYNEQFF.

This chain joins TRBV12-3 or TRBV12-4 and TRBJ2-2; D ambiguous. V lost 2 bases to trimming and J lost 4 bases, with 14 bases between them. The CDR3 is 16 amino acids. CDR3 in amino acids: CASSLRPPKGTGELFF. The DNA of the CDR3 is TGTGCCAGCAGTTTACGGCCCCCGAAGGGCACCGGGGAGCTGTTTTTT.

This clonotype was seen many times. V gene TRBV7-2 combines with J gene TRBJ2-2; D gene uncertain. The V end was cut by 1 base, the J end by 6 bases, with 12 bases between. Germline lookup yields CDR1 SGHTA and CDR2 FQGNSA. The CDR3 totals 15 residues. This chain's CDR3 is CASSLVPRTPGELFF. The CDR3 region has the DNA TGTGCCAGCAGCTTAGTTCCCAGGACGCCCGGGGAGCTGTTTTTT.

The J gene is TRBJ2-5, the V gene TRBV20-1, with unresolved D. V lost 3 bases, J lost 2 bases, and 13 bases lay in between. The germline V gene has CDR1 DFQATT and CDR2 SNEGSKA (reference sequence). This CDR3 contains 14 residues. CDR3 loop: CSARTPSTQETQYF. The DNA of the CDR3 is TGCAGTGCTAGGACCCCATCGACTCAAGAGACCCAGTACTTC.